This record covers a single TCR beta chain. The sample belongs to a study of blood T cell repertoires in COVID-19. Across the study: Samples taken during acute and convalescent COVID-19 were collected in the United States, Italy and Spain. The cDNA or gDNA used as material had been derived from T cells, B-cell-depleted T cells, or PBMCs.

The V gene end was trimmed by 2 bases and the J gene end by 5 bases; junction bases not matched to a gene: 5. This CDR3 has 14 residues. Germline loops: CDR1 LGHDT, CDR2 YNNKEL (reference sequence). Repertoires were generated with immunoSEQ multiplex PCR, while TCRdb's copy carries only in-frame clones and drops some. The repertoire holds about 64,000 clones, with more than 80% as singletons. The rearrangement uses TRBV3-1 (or the pseudogene TRBV3-2) and TRBJ2-5; 7 bases are a match to TRBD1. What was sequenced was peripheral blood. The TCR sequence derives from a woman older than 75 with active COVID-19. The CDR3 bases are TGTGCCAGCAGCCAAATAGGGGGCAGGGAGACCCAGTACTTC. Translating it yields CASSQIGGRETQYF.